This record covers a single TCR beta chain. Its antigen is not yet known. It has no much larger one-base neighbor in the sample; base qualities were not kept. The data derive from a study of cytomegalovirus exposure and HLA in healthy donors (TCRdb year 2017). In the study overall: In an earlier analysis of several hundred of the donors, 250 to 300 Gb of sequence data and 95 million to 130 million unique TCR beta sequences from 180 million or so T cells were reported. Rather than drawing on any new phenotypic data, the later analysis identified candidate immune exposures from TCR beta sequences and the way those sequences occurred across donors. The study profiled the T cell repertoires of fewer than 850 subjects by immunosequencing and related them to cytomegalovirus serostatus. Donor age, sex, ethnicity and CMV serostatus were compiled together with the repertoire data. An early release that covered around 590 HLA-typed donors contained approximately 300 gigabases of sequencing data and 80 million or so unique TCR sequences. In an earlier analysis of about 590 of the donors, high-throughput TCR beta sequencing was used to judge whether each TCR beta V gene segment behaved as functional or pseudogenic. HLA typing included class I and class II loci at four-digit resolution. All discovery cohort repertoires had been generated on a single sequencing platform. The number of donors typed differed by locus, with roughly 620-630 for A, B, C, DRB1 and DQB1, roughly 520 for DQA1, about 610 for DPA1, and some 470 for DPB1. Along with the approximately 600-subject first cohort, a separate validation cohort of around 110 different subjects was used. A later analysis re-analyzed previously published TCR beta repertoires from 660 or so donors and added high-resolution HLA genotyping to study TCR occurrence patterns. Because of strong linkage in the cohort, roughly five DR-DQ haplotypes were treated as single units for association and clustering. The study combined high-throughput TCR immunosequencing, statistical association of individual TCRs with disease status, and machine learning to predict cytomegalovirus infection status. Among the roughly 400 genotyped donors, 75% to 90% belonged to the genetic ancestry cluster associated with self-reported Caucasian donors. Among around 400 genotyped donors of the cohort, an average of approximately 240,000 unique TCR beta nucleotide sequences were sequenced per donor, around 18% of them non-productive. The study aimed to test whether signatures of past pathogen exposure could be identified by cataloging public T cell receptors. In a later genetic analysis, genome-wide SNP genotypes for about 65% of the roughly 670 donors were used, and that subset was treated as a discovery cohort. Overall study results and their limits: A later analysis associated 15,000 to 20,000 TCR beta sequences with specific HLA alleles at a false discovery rate of 0.05. HLA typing was unavailable for some donors at each locus, so association tests used only the typed subset. A later analysis found that HLA-associated TCR beta chains were more clonally expanded and had lower generation probabilities than equally common non-associated chains. In both the original and validation cohorts, the classifier was reported to diagnose cytomegalovirus status with high specificity and sensitivity. In the study, approximately 160 TCR beta chains were listed as associated with cytomegalovirus. A later analysis reported that several top co-occurrence clusters appeared linked to parvovirus B19, influenza, CMV and Epstein-Barr virus. Strong co-occurrence of HLA alleles, especially DR and DQ, made assigning TCR associations to individual alleles difficult. Linkage disequilibrium might explain the correlated functional status among segregating V segments, but an unknown experimental factor could not be ruled out. In a later genetic analysis, fewer N-insertions in productive TCRs were reported among donors in an Asian-associated ancestry cluster than the approximately 670-donor mean. Most CMV-associated TCR beta chains appeared to be HLA-restricted in a later analysis, and the HLA associations seemed to be driven largely by CMV exposure. The only immune exposure information available for the cohort was CMV serostatus. Because counts were too low, seventeen rarely observed V segments, including chromosome 9 orphons, were left out of the earlier analysis of some 600 of the donors. A few of the identified cytomegalovirus-associated TCR beta chains were confirmed in vitro to be specific for cytomegalovirus antigens. In a later analysis, TCR association rates were found to vary across HLA loci, with the most associated TCRs seen for DRB1 alleles and the fewest for HLA-C alleles. Roughly uniform sequencing depth across donors was assumed in presence/absence analyses, although this assumption may not hold. Most TCR sequences were observed very rarely across donors, whereas some public TCRs were present in many individuals. An earlier analysis of approximately 540 of the donors showed that most TCR beta V segments appeared in productive rearrangements either about 87% or about 30% of the time, which broadly matched IMGT annotations. The authors suggested that the approach could potentially be generalized to other disease states and immunological phenotypes. An association between a missense DCLRE1C variant and V-gene and J-gene trimming of TCR beta chains was found in a later genetic analysis and replicated in an independent cohort. The sequencing pipeline was judged likely to have produced a cluster of highly shared sequence variants as a technical artifact. A further reported finding was that TCR beta sequences accurately predicted the HLA-A and HLA-B alleles for most subjects in the first cohort. Only TCR beta chains were sequenced in this cohort, and the absence of alpha or paired-chain data limited detectable features. Some IMGT-functional V segments, including TRBV6-2 and TRBV6-3, could not be distinguished by the 87-base-pair reads and were therefore excluded.

Reading the germline V gene (reference sequence) gives CDR1 GTSNPN and CDR2 SVGIG. Germline trimming amounts to 3 bases on V and 7 bases on J, with 12 as the count of junction bases outside the gene matches. The cysteine opens and the phenylalanine closes a CDR3 of 15 amino acids. Only the CDR3 part of the read is kept: 45 bases, read in frame from the first base. The cohort was made up of under 800 healthy bone marrow donors. At the time of sampling, every cohort member was nominally healthy, though immune exposures that went unrecorded were likely present. The donor tested CMV seronegative, placing the donor among the 352 seronegative members of the cohort. Each donor provided a peripheral blood sample, and peripheral blood mononuclear cells were used for TCR beta sequencing. The Qiagen DNeasy Blood Extraction Kit was used to extract genomic DNA from the blood cell samples. The method behind the library was the immunoSEQ multiplex PCR assay. For the multiplex PCR, a mixture combining 60 forward primers for TCR Vbeta segments and 13 reverse primers for TCR Jbeta segments was used. A multiplex PCR assay on genomic DNA amplified the CDR3 region of rearranged TCR beta genes. On the Illumina HiSeq System, the amplified TCR beta libraries were sequenced as 87-base-pair reads. On the authors' methods: A later analysis tallied about 77 million unique TCR beta chains across the 650 to 750 repertoires, and about 12 million of those chains were shared by two or more donors. To remove PCR and sequencing errors, raw reads were error-corrected and collapsed into unique sequences using a nearest-neighbor algorithm that merged closely related sequences. To assign V, D and J gene segments, CDR3 sequences were aligned to IMGT reference sequences. For a sequence to be retained, a match of at least six nucleotides was required to both a V gene segment and a J gene segment. Rearrangements were called productive when the CDR3 lacked stop codons and stayed in frame with V and J; all others were non-productive. CDR3 was defined according to IMGT convention as the region running from the second conserved V-encoded cysteine to the conserved J-encoded phenylalanine. The earlier analysis of about 570 of the donors excluded any sequence lacking an unambiguous match to a single V gene segment. An earlier analysis of several hundred of the donors classified V segments as functional when productive rearrangements were above 56.7% and as segregating when the standard deviation between donors was above 5%. A statistical classification framework was built for diagnosing cytomegalovirus status from the catalog of TCR beta chain sequences. In a later analysis, TCR nucleotide sequences were compared against IMGT/GENE-DB human TR gene sequences so that V and J genes could be assigned. In a later analysis, CDR3 sequences and most-parsimonious VDJ recombination scenarios were assigned using the TCRdist pipeline. In a later analysis, each TCR beta chain was defined by its CDR3 amino acid sequence together with its V-gene family, and reads lacking a unique V-gene family were excluded. To address suspected cross-contamination and a sequencing artifact, a later analysis removed roughly 640 highly shared, low-generation-probability nucleotide sequences. In a later analysis, a clonal expansion index for each public chain was calculated from normalized within-repertoire ranks of inferred template counts. Generation probabilities in a later analysis came from a VDJ recombination model fitted to out-of-frame rearrangements, and those results were checked against IGoR. A later analysis scored TCR-TCR, TCR-HLA and TCR-CMV co-occurrence with hypergeometric tests, applying a repertoire-size bias correction to TCR pairs. In a later analysis, false discovery rates were estimated by permuting HLA or CMV assignments 20 times. In a later analysis, co-occurring TCRs were grouped using DBSCAN, with TCRdist sequence similarity added in when clustering inside HLA-allele-positive subsets. Repertoires with fewer than 30,000 or more than 120,000 public chains were left out of co-occurrence clustering, as were several repertoires with anomalous nucleotide sharing. The immuneACCESS repertoire file appears here via TCRdb, limited to in-frame rearrangements. These files lack a portion of the clones; in checked studies, under half of the deficit traces to unresolved V genes, and the cause of the others is not known. Clone size and the V and J calls come from that table; the DNA yielded D and trimming. Recorded for this sample are 130,000 or so clones; about 76% of them occurred a single time. The top ten hold roughly 2.2% of the sample.

The material sequenced was PBMCs. The receptor was derived from a woman aged 40 to 50 in good health and CMV-seronegative. The rearranged chain carries TRBV30 and TRBJ1-1; 9 bases in the middle match TRBD1. The encoded CDR3 is CAWSLIGTGGSEAFF. The DNA reads as follows: TGTGCCTGGAGCCTTATAGGAACAGGGGGCAGTGAAGCTTTCTTT.